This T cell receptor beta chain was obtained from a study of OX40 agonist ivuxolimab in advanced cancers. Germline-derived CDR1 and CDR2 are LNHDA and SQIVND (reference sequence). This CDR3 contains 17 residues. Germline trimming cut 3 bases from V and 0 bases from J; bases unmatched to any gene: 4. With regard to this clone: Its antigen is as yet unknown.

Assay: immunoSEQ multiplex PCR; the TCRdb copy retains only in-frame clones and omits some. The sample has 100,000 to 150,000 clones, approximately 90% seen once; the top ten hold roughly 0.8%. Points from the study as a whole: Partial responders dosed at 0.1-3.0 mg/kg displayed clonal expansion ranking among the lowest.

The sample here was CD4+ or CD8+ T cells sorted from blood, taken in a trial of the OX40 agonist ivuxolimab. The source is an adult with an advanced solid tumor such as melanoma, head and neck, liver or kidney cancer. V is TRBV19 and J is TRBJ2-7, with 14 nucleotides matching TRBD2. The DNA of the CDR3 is TGTGCCAGTAGTATCCGGACTAGCGGGAGGAGCTCCTACGAGCAGTACTTC. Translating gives CASSIRTSGRSSYEQYF.